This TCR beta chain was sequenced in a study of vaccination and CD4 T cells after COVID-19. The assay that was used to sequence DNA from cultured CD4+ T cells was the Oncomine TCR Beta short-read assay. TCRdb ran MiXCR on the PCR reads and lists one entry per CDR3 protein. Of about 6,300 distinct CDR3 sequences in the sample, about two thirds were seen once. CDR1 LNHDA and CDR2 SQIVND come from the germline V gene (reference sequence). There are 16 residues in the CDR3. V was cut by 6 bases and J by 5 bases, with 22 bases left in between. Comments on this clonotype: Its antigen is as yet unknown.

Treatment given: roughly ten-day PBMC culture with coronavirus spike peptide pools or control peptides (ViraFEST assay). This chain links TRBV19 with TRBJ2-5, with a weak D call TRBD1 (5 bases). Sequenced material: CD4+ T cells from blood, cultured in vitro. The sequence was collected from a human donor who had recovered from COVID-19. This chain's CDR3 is CASSPDRRALRETQYF. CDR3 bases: TGTGCCAGTAGCCCGGATCGCAGGGCCCTCCGGGAGACCCAGTACTTC. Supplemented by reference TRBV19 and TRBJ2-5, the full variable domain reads DGGITQSPKYLFRKEGQNVTLSCEQNLNHDAMYWYRQDPGQGLRLIYYSQIVNDFQKGDIAEGYSVSREKKESFPLTVTSAQKNPTAFYLCASSPDRRALRETQYFGPGTRLLVL.